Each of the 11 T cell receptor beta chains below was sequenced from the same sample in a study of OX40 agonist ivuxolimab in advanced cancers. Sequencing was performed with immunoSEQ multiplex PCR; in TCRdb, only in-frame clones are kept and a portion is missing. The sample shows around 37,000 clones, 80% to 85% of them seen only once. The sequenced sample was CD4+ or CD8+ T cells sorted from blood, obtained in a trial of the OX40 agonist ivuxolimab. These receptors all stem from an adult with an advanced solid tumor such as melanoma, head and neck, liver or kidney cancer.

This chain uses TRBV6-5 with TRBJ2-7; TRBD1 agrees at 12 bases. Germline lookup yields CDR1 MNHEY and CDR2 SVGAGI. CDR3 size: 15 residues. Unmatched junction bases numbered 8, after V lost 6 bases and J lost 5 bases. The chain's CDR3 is CASRIPGTGGHEQYF. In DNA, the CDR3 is TGTGCCAGCAGGATTCCCGGGACAGGGGGCCACGAGCAGTACTTC.

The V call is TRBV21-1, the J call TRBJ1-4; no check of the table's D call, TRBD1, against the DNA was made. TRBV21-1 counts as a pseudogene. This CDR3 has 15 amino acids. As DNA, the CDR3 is TGTGCCAGCAGCTTCCGGACAGGGAGCCCTGAAAAACTGTTTTTT. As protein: CASSFRTGSPEKLFF.

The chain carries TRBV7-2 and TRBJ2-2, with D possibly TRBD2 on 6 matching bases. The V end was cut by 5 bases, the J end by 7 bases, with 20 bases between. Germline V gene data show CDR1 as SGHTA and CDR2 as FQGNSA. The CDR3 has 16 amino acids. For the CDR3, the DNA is TGTGCCAGCAGCCCCCCGGGACTCCCGTTTGGCGGGGAGCTGTTTTTT. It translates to CASSPPGLPFGGELFF.

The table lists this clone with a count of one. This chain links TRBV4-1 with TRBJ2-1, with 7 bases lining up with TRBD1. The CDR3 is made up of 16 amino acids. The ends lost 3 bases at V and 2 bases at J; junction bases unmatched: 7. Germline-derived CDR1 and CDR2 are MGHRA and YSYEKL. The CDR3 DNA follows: TGCGCCAGCAGCCACCAGTCCGGGACAGCCTACAATGAGCAGTTCTTC. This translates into CASSHQSGTAYNEQFF.

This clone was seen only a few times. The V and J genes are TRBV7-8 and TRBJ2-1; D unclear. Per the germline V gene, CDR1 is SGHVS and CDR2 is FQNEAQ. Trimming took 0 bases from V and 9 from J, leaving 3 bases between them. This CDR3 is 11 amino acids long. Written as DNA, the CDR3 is TGTGCCAGCAGCTTAGCCGTTGAGCAGTTCTTC. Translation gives CASSLAVEQFF.

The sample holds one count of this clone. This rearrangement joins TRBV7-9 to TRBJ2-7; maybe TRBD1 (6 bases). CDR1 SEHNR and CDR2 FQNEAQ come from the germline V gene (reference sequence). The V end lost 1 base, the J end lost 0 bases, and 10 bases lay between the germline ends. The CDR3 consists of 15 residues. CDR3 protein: CASSLGGPSSYEQYF. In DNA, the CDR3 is TGTGCCAGCAGCTTAGGGGGGCCAAGCTCCTACGAGCAGTACTTC.

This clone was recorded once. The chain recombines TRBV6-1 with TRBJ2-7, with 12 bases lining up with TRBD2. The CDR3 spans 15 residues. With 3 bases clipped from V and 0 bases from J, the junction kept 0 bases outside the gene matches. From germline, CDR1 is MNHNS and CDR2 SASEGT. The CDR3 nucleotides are TGTGCCAGCAGTGAGACTAGCGGGAGCTCCTACGAGCAGTACTTC. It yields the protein CASSETSGSSYEQYF.

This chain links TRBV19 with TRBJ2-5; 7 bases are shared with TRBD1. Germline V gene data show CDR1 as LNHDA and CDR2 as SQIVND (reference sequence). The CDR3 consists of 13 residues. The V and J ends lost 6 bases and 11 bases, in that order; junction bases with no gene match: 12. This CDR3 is CASSRGQDGEQYF. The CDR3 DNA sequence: TGTGCCAGTAGCCGAGGACAGGACGGGGAGCAGTACTTC. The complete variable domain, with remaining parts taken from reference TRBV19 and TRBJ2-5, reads DGGITQSPKYLFRKEGQNVTLSCEQNLNHDAMYWYRQDPGQGLRLIYYSQIVNDFQKGDIAEGYSVSREKKESFPLTVTSAQKNPTAFYLCASSRGQDGEQYFGPGTRLLVL.

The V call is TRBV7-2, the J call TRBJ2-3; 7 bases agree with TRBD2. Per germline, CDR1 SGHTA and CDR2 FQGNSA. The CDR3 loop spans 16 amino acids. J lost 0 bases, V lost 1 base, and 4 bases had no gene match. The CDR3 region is CASSLGGSGSTDTQYF. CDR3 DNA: TGTGCCAGCAGCTTAGGGGGTAGCGGGAGCACAGATACGCAGTATTTT.

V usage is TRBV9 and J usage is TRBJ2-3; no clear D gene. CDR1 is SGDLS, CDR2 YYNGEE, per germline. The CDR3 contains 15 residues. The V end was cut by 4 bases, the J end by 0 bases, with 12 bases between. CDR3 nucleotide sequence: TGTGCCAGCAGCCCAGACCCGGCTAGCACAGATACGCAGTATTTT. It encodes CASSPDPASTDTQYF.

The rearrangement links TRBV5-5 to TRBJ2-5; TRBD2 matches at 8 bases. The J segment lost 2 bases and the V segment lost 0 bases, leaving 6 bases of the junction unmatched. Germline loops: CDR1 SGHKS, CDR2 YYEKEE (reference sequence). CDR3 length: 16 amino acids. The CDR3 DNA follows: TGTGCCAGCAGCTTGGTTGGGTCTAGCGGGCAAGAGACCCAGTACTTC. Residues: CASSLVGSSGQETQYF.